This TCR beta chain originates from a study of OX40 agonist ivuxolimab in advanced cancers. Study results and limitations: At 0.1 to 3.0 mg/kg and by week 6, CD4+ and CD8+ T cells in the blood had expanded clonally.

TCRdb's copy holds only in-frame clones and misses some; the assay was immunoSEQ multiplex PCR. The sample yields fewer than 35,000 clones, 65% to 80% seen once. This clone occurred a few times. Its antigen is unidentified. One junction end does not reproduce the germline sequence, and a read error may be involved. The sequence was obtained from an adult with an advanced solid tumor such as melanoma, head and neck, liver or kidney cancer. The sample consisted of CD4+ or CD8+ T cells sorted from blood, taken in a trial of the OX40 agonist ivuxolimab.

The chain's CDR3 is CASSLAGLYNSPLHF. CDR3 coding DNA: TGTGCCAGCAGCCTAGCTGGCCTATATAATTCACCCCTCCACTTT. The V and J genes are TRBV7-2 and TRBJ1-6; unclear D gene. Germline CDR1 is SGHTA and CDR2 is FQGNSA. The CDR3 is 15 amino acids.